Detailed here is one T cell receptor (beta chain). The target antigen is unknown. This sample is drawn from a study of post-analysis software for immune sequencing data. Overall study findings and caveats: Comparison of patients with controls showed a handful of TRBV segments more frequent in patients, TRBV5-6, TRBV5-1 and TRBV20-1 among them.

TCR beta cDNA libraries included unique molecular identifiers. TCRdb called the PCR reads again in MiXCR, with one record for every CDR3 protein. The sample records under 900,000 distinct CDR3 sequences, around 53% being singletons. Germline V gene data show CDR1 as SQVTM and CDR2 as ANQGSEA. The CDR3 consists of 14 residues. The V and J ends lost 4 bases and 2 bases respectively, with 14 bases between them. The source is a girl aged 5-17 years with multiple sclerosis. This chain joins TRBV29-1 and TRBJ2-5; D is perhaps TRBD2 (6 bases). The sample was blood. As DNA, the CDR3 is TGCAGCGTTGGCCTACGGACTAAACAAGAGACCCAGTACTTC. Its translation is CSVGLRTKQETQYF.